Included here is one T cell receptor beta chain sequence, with context. Generated by immunoSEQ multiplex PCR, the TCRdb table keeps only in-frame clones and is missing some. The profile covers 90,000 to 130,000 clones, with around four fifths appearing a single time and about 5.9% taken by the ten largest. These data are taken from a study of control samples from healthy donors and cancer patients. V was trimmed by 2 bases and J by 3 bases, leaving 22 bases between them. Germline-derived CDR1 and CDR2 are SGHRS and YFSETQ. The CDR3 extends over 18 amino acids. The J gene is TRBJ2-3, the V gene TRBV5-1; either TRBD1 or TRBD2 may fit D (6 bases each). Specimen: blood. The TCR comes from a man aged 18 to 35 in good health. CDR3 in DNA: TGCGCCAGCAGCTTTGTAGGGGGGTCGTCTTTTGGGACAGATACGCAGTATTTT. Encoded protein: CASSFVGGSSFGTDTQYF.